Shown below are 30 T cell receptor beta chains from a single sample sequenced in a study of control samples from healthy donors and cancer patients. Generated by immunoSEQ multiplex PCR, the TCRdb table keeps only in-frame clones and is missing some. The sample gives about 120,000 clones, around 89% of which show up once; 2% to 2.5% is in the top ten. Sequencing was performed on blood. Receptors were obtained from a woman in her 70s in good health.

The rearrangement uses TRBV10-1 and TRBJ2-2, with D possibly matching TRBD1 (5 bases). V lost 4 bases and J lost 7, with 13 bases in between. This CDR3 has 14 amino acids. The germline CDR1 and CDR2 sequences are WNHNN and SYGVQD (reference sequence). The CDR3 sequence is CASSVVRADGELFF. CDR3 bases: TGCGCCAGCAGTGTCGTCAGGGCGGACGGGGAGCTGTTTTTT.

The chain couples TRBV27 to TRBJ1-4; 7 bases map to TRBD1. Unmatched junction bases numbered 7, after V lost 7 bases and J lost 5 bases. The CDR3 contains 14 residues. Germline CDR1 reads MNHEY; CDR2 reads SMNVEV (reference sequence). The DNA for the CDR3 is TGTGCCAGCAAGCCCGGGACAGCAAATGAAAAACTGTTTTTT. Amino acids: CASKPGTANEKLFF.

The chain recombines TRBV5-1 with TRBJ2-4, with 9 bases identical to TRBD1. V shed 4 bases and J 9 bases; nucleotides not matched to a gene: 11. This CDR3 region has 15 residues. Germline loops: CDR1 SGHRS, CDR2 YFSETQ. The CDR3 spells CASSPPGQGQGIQYF. CDR3 DNA sequence: TGCGCCAGCAGCCCCCCGGGACAGGGACAAGGCATTCAGTACTTC.

The chain recombines TRBV4-1 with TRBJ2-5; no clear D gene. The V gene's germline CDR1 is MGHRA and CDR2 YSYEKL. There are 12 residues in the CDR3. Deletions cut 3 bases from V and 5 bases from J, with 7 bases between. The CDR3 loop reads CASSHQEETQYF. The CDR3 nucleotides are TGCGCCAGCAGCCATCAGGAGGAGACCCAGTACTTC.

The chain couples TRBV5-1 to TRBJ1-6; 9 positions match TRBD1. V lost 3 bases to trimming and J lost 7 bases; unmatched junction nucleotides: 8. CDR1 and CDR2 (germline): SGHRS, YFSETQ. The CDR3 length is 16 residues. CDR3 region: CASSWVRQGVNSPLHF. CDR3 nucleotide sequence: TGCGCCAGCAGCTGGGTCCGACAGGGGGTGAATTCACCCCTCCACTTT. The whole variable domain, filled in from reference TRBV5-1 and TRBJ1-6, reads KAGVTQTPRYLIKTRGQQVTLSCSPISGHRSVSWYQQTPGQGLQFLFEYFSETQRNKGNFPGRFSGRQFSNSRSEMNVSTLELGDSALYLCASSWVRQGVNSPLHFGNGTRLTVT.

V is TRBV6-5 and J is TRBJ1-5; 9 bases line up with TRBD1. V lost 6 bases, J lost 5 bases, and 2 bases stayed unmatched. The CDR3 loop spans 13 amino acids. The germline V gene encodes CDR1 MNHEY and CDR2 SVGAGI. Here the CDR3 reads CASRGQGHQPQHF. DNA of the CDR3: TGTGCCAGCAGAGGACAGGGGCATCAGCCCCAGCATTTT.

The J gene is TRBJ1-1, the V gene TRBV11-1, with 7 bases fitting TRBD1. This CDR3 region has 16 residues. Germline V gene lookup returns CDR1 SGHAT and CDR2 FQDESV (reference sequence). V was pared by 7 bases and J by 0 bases, with 11 bases of the junction left unmatched. CDR3 protein: CASTFQGGIMNTEAFF. In nucleotides, the CDR3 is TGTGCCAGCACCTTCCAGGGGGGCATTATGAACACTGAAGCTTTCTTT.

The chain combines TRBV7-2 with TRBJ2-7; tentative D call: TRBD2 (5 bases). The CDR3 runs to 14 residues. The germline gives CDR1 SGHTA, CDR2 FQGNSA. V lost 1 base and J lost 4, with 11 bases in between. The CDR3: CASSLGTLSYEQYF. The CDR3 bases are TGTGCCAGCAGCTTAGGGACTCTGTCGTACGAGCAGTACTTC.

This chain links TRBV18 with TRBJ1-4; TRBD1 agrees at 8 bases. The germline V gene has CDR1 KGHSH and CDR2 LQKENI. CDR3 size: 15 residues. V shed 5 bases, J shed 7 bases, and the junction held 9 bases outside the gene matches. The CDR3 reads CASSAQGAGSEKLFF. The DNA for the CDR3 is TGTGCCAGCTCAGCTCAGGGGGCCGGAAGTGAAAAACTGTTTTTT.

The rearrangement joins TRBV9 to TRBJ2-7; 8 bases align to TRBD2. The CDR3 covers 14 residues. The germline V gene encodes CDR1 SGDLS and CDR2 YYNGEE. The V and J ends lost 2 bases and 7 bases, in that order; junction bases with no gene match: 8. The CDR3 bases are TGTGCCAGCAGCGTGACCGGGGGGGCATGGGAGCAGTACTTC. This codes for CASSVTGGAWEQYF. Using reference TRBV9 and TRBJ2-7 for the parts outside the CDR3, the full variable domain is DSGVTQTPKHLITATGQRVTLRCSPRSGDLSVYWYQQSLDQGLQFLIQYYNGEERAKGNILERFSAQQFPDLHSELNLSSLELGDSALYFCASSVTGGAWEQYFGPGTRLTVT.

The V call is TRBV6-5, the J call TRBJ1-1; 7 bases are a match to TRBD1. V lost 8 bases to trimming and J lost 5 bases; unmatched junction nucleotides: 11. Germline CDR1 and CDR2: MNHEY and SVGAGI. The CDR3 length is 14 residues. The CDR3 nucleotides read TGTGCCAGCTGTAGCCGGACAGGAGTTACTGAAGCTTTCTTT. This translates into CASCSRTGVTEAFF.

V gene TRBV3-1 (or the pseudogene TRBV3-2) combines with J gene TRBJ2-1; TRBD2 agrees at 12 bases. Looked up from germline, CDR1 is LGHDT and CDR2 is YNNKEL (reference sequence). This CDR3 comprises 20 residues. Germline trimming cut 1 base from V and 4 bases from J; bases unmatched to any gene: 14. The CDR3: CASSQVYLLAGGPGYNEQFF. The DNA for the CDR3 is TGTGCCAGCAGCCAAGTCTATCTTCTAGCGGGGGGGCCGGGATACAATGAGCAGTTCTTC.

The chain carries TRBV2 and TRBJ2-7, with a tentative D call TRBD2 (6 bases). Germline-derived CDR1 and CDR2 are SNHLY and FYNNEI. The CDR3 runs 15 residues. Trimming pared 5 bases from V and 2 bases from J, leaving 16 bases between. DNA for the CDR3: TGTGCCAGCAGTCGCCGACTAGTAGTAGCCTACGAGCAGTACTTC. As protein: CASSRRLVVAYEQYF. Based on the CDR3 plus reference TRBV2 and TRBJ2-7, the full variable domain is EPEVTQTPSHQVTQMGQEVILRCVPISNHLYFYWYRQILGQKVEFLVSFYNNEISEKSEIFDDQFSVERPDGSNFTLKIRSTKLEDSAMYFCASSRRLVVAYEQYFGPGTRLTVT.

This clone came up many times. This sequence joins TRBV6-4 and TRBJ2-1, with D possibly being TRBD1 (5 bases). V was cut by 0 bases and J by 16 bases, with 13 bases left in between. The CDR3 is 12 amino acids. The germline gives CDR1 MRHNA, CDR2 SNTAGT. The CDR3 protein is CASSDSMGPLFF. For the CDR3, the DNA is TGTGCCAGCAGTGACTCGATGGGGCCTTTATTCTTC.

This clone was counted once. The chain uses TRBV7-2 and TRBJ2-3; TRBD2 is a possible D gene (7 bases). V lost 5 bases to trimming and J lost 0 bases, with 18 bases between them. Per the germline V gene, CDR1 is SGHTA and CDR2 is FQGNSA. There are 17 residues in the CDR3. CDR3 sequence (DNA): TGTGCCAGCAGCCTCGGTGGGAGGGGGACAAGCACAGATACGCAGTATTTT. It yields the protein CASSLGGRGTSTDTQYF.

The chain links TRBV18 to TRBJ1-5; a weak D match, TRBD1 (5 bases). The V gene lost 2 bases and the J gene lost 1 base, with 15 bases spanning the gap. The CDR3 is 17 amino acids. Looked up from germline, CDR1 is KGHSH and CDR2 is LQKENI. CDR3 in amino acids: CASSPFQNRRSNQPQHF. CDR3 bases: TGTGCCAGCTCACCATTTCAAAACAGGAGGAGCAATCAGCCCCAGCATTTT. The full variable domain, in which reference TRBV18 and TRBJ1-5 provide the parts outside the CDR3, is NAGVMQNPRHLVRRRGQEARLRCSPMKGHSHVYWYRQLPEEGLKFMVYLQKENIIDESGMPKERFSAEFPKEGPSILRIQQVVRGDSAAYFCASSPFQNRRSNQPQHFGDGTRLSIL.

Only one count was recorded for this clone. J is TRBJ1-1 and V is TRBV18; the match to TRBD1 covers 8 bases. This CDR3 has 16 residues. CDR1 and CDR2 from the germline V gene are KGHSH and LQKENI. The V gene end was trimmed by 2 bases and the J gene end by 5 bases; junction bases not matched to a gene: 10. The CDR3 DNA follows: TGTGCCAGCTCACCAAATCCTGACAGGGGTGGAACTGAAGCTTTCTTT. It encodes CASSPNPDRGGTEAFF.

The chain is built from TRBV21-1 and TRBJ2-1. TRBV21-1 is given as a pseudogene. This CDR3 has 15 amino acids. As DNA, the CDR3 is TGTGCCAGCGCAGCAAAATTCGTATCCTACAATGAGCAGTTCTTC. Translation gives CASAAKFVSYNEQFF.

The V gene is TRBV29-1, the J gene TRBJ1-1; D not resolved. V was trimmed by 5 bases and J by 5 bases, leaving 12 bases between them. The CDR3 is 12 residues long. In germline, CDR1 is SQVTM, CDR2 ANQGSEA. CDR3 residues: CSVSLTRTEAFF. Written as DNA, the CDR3 is TGCAGCGTTAGCCTGACCCGGACTGAAGCTTTCTTT.

The count of this clone is one. The CDR3 region has the DNA TGCGCCAGCAGCCTCAATGGCGGGGGGGCAGCAGATACGCAGTATTTT. Residues: CASSLNGGGAADTQYF. The J gene is TRBJ2-3, the V gene TRBV4-1; 9 nucleotides align to TRBD2. CDR3 length equals 16 residues. Germline V gene data show CDR1 as MGHRA and CDR2 as YSYEKL. With 4 bases clipped from V and 4 bases from J, the junction kept 9 bases outside the gene matches.

This clone appeared a few times. This sequence joins TRBV5-4 and TRBJ1-1; D might be TRBD1 (6 bases). V lost 5 bases, J lost 3 bases, and 14 bases lay in between. The CDR3 runs to 14 residues. Germline values: CDR1 SGHNT, CDR2 YYREEE (reference sequence). The CDR3 DNA follows: TGTGCCAGCAGTGAACAGGGTGGATACACTGAAGCTTTCTTT. Its protein product is CASSEQGGYTEAFF.

The V call is TRBV3-1 (or the pseudogene TRBV3-2), the J call TRBJ1-6; no definite D call. Germline assignment: CDR1 LGHDT and CDR2 YNNKEL (reference sequence). Trimming took off 0 bases at V and 7 bases at J, with 16 bases between the two ends. The CDR3 runs to 17 residues. CDR3 nucleotides: TGTGCCAGCAGCCAAGAGGGAGGCGGTGGGTTCAATTCACCCCTCCACTTT. Amino acid sequence: CASSQEGGGGFNSPLHF.

The chain's CDR3 is CASSGGTEGGHTF. CDR3 in DNA: TGCGCCAGCAGTGGCGGGACAGAAGGTGGGCACACCTTC. The rearrangement joins TRBV23-1 to TRBJ1-2; 7 positions agree with TRBD1. TRBV23-1 is recorded as an ORF, its role being uncertain. The CDR3 sequence is 13 residues long. The junction had 12 bases not matched to a gene; V was cut back by 5 bases and J by 12 bases.

CDR3 coding DNA: TGTGCCAGCAGACCCTGGACTAGCGGTCCTGAGGATGAGCAGTTCTTC. It is translated as CASRPWTSGPEDEQFF. V and J are TRBV13 and TRBJ2-1, with 10 bases lining up with TRBD2. V was pared by 6 bases and J by 8 bases, with 13 bases of the junction left unmatched. The CDR3 totals 16 residues. CDR1 and CDR2 (germline): PRHDT, FYEKMQ (reference sequence).

The V gene is TRBV14, the J gene TRBJ1-2; weak D call: TRBD1 (6 bases). The CDR3 covers 14 residues. Trimming shortened V by 6 bases and J by 3 bases, and 14 bases separated the two germline ends. Germline CDR1 is SGHDN and CDR2 is FVKESK. This CDR3 reads CASSSGVWDYGYTF. DNA of the CDR3: TGTGCCAGCAGTTCAGGGGTCTGGGACTATGGCTACACCTTC.

The sample holds one count of this clone. The chain employs TRBV18 and TRBJ1-5, with D perhaps TRBD1 (5 bases). CDR3 size: 13 residues. Germline CDR1 KGHSH, CDR2 LQKENI. V lost 10 bases, J lost 7 bases, and 17 bases lay in between. CDR3: CATADISGQPQHF. Here the CDR3 DNA reads TGTGCCACCGCGGACATTTCTGGACAGCCCCAGCATTTT.

This clone was recorded a few times. The chain carries TRBV4-1 and TRBJ1-1, with D possibly TRBD1 on 6 matching bases. The germline V gene has CDR1 MGHRA and CDR2 YSYEKL. The CDR3 sequence is 15 residues long. The V end lost 6 bases, the J end lost 3 bases, and 17 bases lay between the germline ends. The CDR3 DNA sequence: TGCGCCAGCAGGAATATAGGGGGTGAAGACACTGAAGCTTTCTTT. It yields the protein CASRNIGGEDTEAFF.

This clone has just a few counts. The chain links TRBV6-5 to TRBJ1-1; TRBD1 aligns across 10 bases. The germline CDR1 and CDR2 sequences are MNHEY and SVGAGI. This CDR3 has 14 amino acids. J gave up 1 base and V 4 bases, and 0 bases lay outside the gene matches. CDR3 sequence (DNA): TGTGCCAGCAGTTGGACAGGGGGGAACACTGAAGCTTTCTTT. Translation: CASSWTGGNTEAFF.

The chain joins TRBV7-2 to TRBJ1-6; D ambiguous. Per the germline V gene, CDR1 is SGHTA and CDR2 is FQGNSA. Trimming left V 0 bases short and J 5 bases short, with 8 bases between. This CDR3 region has 15 residues. CDR3: CASSLARRDNSPLHF. The CDR3, as DNA: TGTGCCAGCAGCTTAGCACGGAGGGATAATTCACCCCTCCACTTT.

The V and J genes are TRBV3-1 (or the pseudogene TRBV3-2) and TRBJ2-3; 11 positions match TRBD2. This CDR3 spans 16 amino acids. Germline V gene sequence: CDR1 LGHDT, CDR2 YNNKEL (reference sequence). J gave up 2 bases and V 3 bases, and 4 bases lay outside the gene matches. CDR3 residues: CASSQRLAGSTDTQYF. Here the CDR3 DNA reads TGTGCCAGCAGCCAGAGACTAGCGGGGTCCACAGATACGCAGTATTTT.